This T cell receptor beta chain was identified during a study of CD8 T cells in ankylosing spondylitis. Quantitative 5'-RACE was performed with molecular barcodes, and it yielded the TCR beta libraries. A single record per CDR3 protein comes from TCRdb applying MiXCR to the 5' RACE reads. This table has around 280,000 distinct CDR3 sequences, around 19% appearing once. The germline V gene encodes CDR1 LNHDA and CDR2 SQIVND (reference sequence). CDR3 length equals 15 residues. The V and J ends lost 3 bases and 2 bases respectively, with 13 bases between them. The chain couples TRBV19 to TRBJ1-1; D possibly corresponds to TRBD1 (5 bases). The specimen was blood, either unsorted or a sorted T cell fraction (not recorded which). The receptor was derived from a male donor with ankylosing spondylitis or in good health (not recorded which). CDR3 sequence (DNA): TGTGCCAGTAGTATGGCGGCGCAGGGAAACACTGAAGCTTTCTTT. It specifies CASSMAAQGNTEAFF.